Listed here are 20 T cell receptor beta chains from one sample, sequenced in a study of post-analysis software for immune sequencing data. Study outcomes and limitations: Elevated frequency relative to controls characterized roughly 5 TRBV segments in patients, TRBV5-6, TRBV5-1 and TRBV20-1 among them.

These receptors' antigens are unknown. TCR beta cDNA libraries had unique molecular identifiers. Each CDR3 protein gets one entry after TCRdb re-called the PCR reads with MiXCR. This table has roughly 870,000 distinct CDR3 sequences, roughly half appearing once. Sequenced input: blood. The receptor set was obtained from a girl aged 5-17 years with multiple sclerosis.

V is TRBV10-3 and J is TRBJ1-2; D unresolved. Trimming stripped 4 bases from V and 10 bases from J, with 10 bases between. The CDR3 has 11 residues. Germline V gene data show CDR1 as ENHRY and CDR2 as SYGVKD. CDR3 loop: CAISGPGDYTF. CDR3 DNA sequence: TGTGCCATCAGTGGCCCCGGGGACTACACCTTC.

The chain is built from TRBV6-5 and TRBJ1-2; TRBD1 matches 7 bases. The V gene end was trimmed by 5 bases and the J gene end by 3 bases; junction bases not matched to a gene: 9. The CDR3 is 15 amino acids. Germline V lookup: CDR1 MNHEY, CDR2 SVGAGI. CDR3 sequence (DNA): TGTGCCAGCAGTCCGTCCGGGACAGCACACTATGGCTACACCTTC. Its translation: CASSPSGTAHYGYTF.

The chain links TRBV20-1 to TRBJ2-1; a possible D gene is TRBD1 (6 bases). The CDR3 sequence is 14 residues long. The V gene lost 3 bases and the J gene lost 4 bases, with 13 bases spanning the gap. The germline gives CDR1 DFQATT, CDR2 SNEGSKA (reference sequence). The CDR3 is CSASGDKTYNEQFF. In DNA, the CDR3 is TGCAGTGCTAGCGGGGACAAGACATACAATGAGCAGTTCTTC.

The V and J genes are TRBV5-1 and TRBJ2-1; either TRBD1 or TRBD2 may supply D (5 bases each). This CDR3 has 16 amino acids. Germline V gene sequence: CDR1 SGHRS, CDR2 YFSETQ. With 4 bases removed from V and 0 bases from J, the gap between germline ends came to 14 bases. The CDR3 sequence: CASSLSGTFSYNEQFF. In DNA, the CDR3 is TGCGCCAGCAGCCTGTCCGGGACCTTCTCCTACAATGAGCAGTTCTTC.

In its sample, this clonotype was seen a few times. The J gene is TRBJ2-3, the V gene TRBV29-1, with 7 bases lining up with TRBD2. The CDR3 spans 15 residues. J gave up 3 bases and V 5 bases, and 11 bases lay outside the gene matches. Germline CDR1 is SQVTM and CDR2 is ANQGSEA. Here the CDR3 reads CSVPHPGGSTDTQYF. The CDR3 nucleotides read TGCAGCGTTCCCCATCCCGGGGGGTCAACAGATACGCAGTATTTT.

This sequence joins TRBV7-3 and TRBJ2-1; D may be TRBD2 (6 bases). The J call may be mistaken, given a closer DNA end match to TRBJ2-7. The germline gives CDR1 SGHTA, CDR2 FQGTGA. CDR3 length: 13 residues. CDR3 protein: CASSLLADNEQYF. The CDR3 DNA reads as TGTGCCAGCAGCCTACTAGCAGACAATGAGCAGTACTTC.

This clonotype turned up a few times. CDR3 in amino acids: CATSREAAGTGGFRTYEQYF. The CDR3 nucleotides are TGTGCCACCAGCAGAGAGGCGGCCGGGACAGGGGGCTTTCGAACCTACGAGCAGTACTTC. This chain uses TRBV15 with TRBJ2-7; TRBD1 matches at 12 bases. With V trimmed by 0 bases and J by 2 bases, 14 bases remained unmatched. CDR3 length: 20 residues. Germline lookup yields CDR1 LNHNV and CDR2 YYDKDF (reference sequence).

The rearrangement uses TRBV29-1 and TRBJ2-3; 9 bases align to TRBD2. CDR1 and CDR2 (germline): SQVTM, ANQGSEA. After removal of 4 bases from V and 5 bases from J, the junction contained 4 bases not matched to a gene. This CDR3 comprises 13 residues. The CDR3 DNA reads TGCAGCGTTGGCGGGAGGGCAAAAGATACGCAGTATTTT. It specifies CSVGGRAKDTQYF.

V usage is TRBV6-5 and J usage is TRBJ1-2, with TRBD1 matching over 9 bases. V lost 5 bases, J lost 6 bases, and 7 bases stayed unmatched. Germline-derived CDR1 and CDR2 are MNHEY and SVGAGI. The CDR3 sequence is 14 residues long. The CDR3 spells CASSLNRGLHGYTF. CDR3 nucleotides: TGTGCCAGCAGTCTTAACAGGGGGCTTCATGGCTACACCTTC.

This chain connects TRBV25-1 to TRBJ2-6; D is undetermined. CDR1 is MGHDK and CDR2 is SYGVNS in the germline V gene. V lost 0 bases, J lost 4 bases, and 10 bases lay in between. This CDR3 region has 16 residues. The CDR3 loop reads CASSEYLREGANVLTF. CDR3 in DNA: TGTGCCAGCAGTGAATATTTACGAGAAGGGGCCAACGTCCTGACTTTC.

This chain connects TRBV27 to TRBJ2-5, with 10 bases that match TRBD1. With the DNA end fitting TRBJ2-7 better, the J assignment may be wrong. Germline V lookup: CDR1 MNHEY, CDR2 SMNVEV (reference sequence). This CDR3 has 13 amino acids. CDR3 sequence (DNA): TGTGCCAGTGGCCGGGACAGGGGACACGAGCAGTACTTC. Its protein is CASGRDRGHEQYF.

In its sample, this clonotype was seen a few times. The chain links TRBV7-3 to TRBJ2-5; 7 bases agree with TRBD1. Per the germline V gene, CDR1 is SGHTA and CDR2 is FQGTGA. CDR3 length: 18 amino acids. V lost 6 bases and J lost 2; bases outside the gene matches: 18. DNA of the CDR3: TGTGCCAGCAGTCGACCGGGACCGGGACAGTGGAAACAAGAGACCCAGTACTTC. It encodes CASSRPGPGQWKQETQYF.

The chain joins TRBV29-1 to TRBJ1-2; the D is unclear. V was clipped by 3 bases and J by 3 bases, with 11 bases between them. Germline lookup yields CDR1 SQVTM and CDR2 ANQGSEA. The length of the CDR3 is 13 residues. In nucleotides, the CDR3 is TGCAGCGTTGACCCCGGCGGCGACTATGGCTACACCTTC. Its protein product is CSVDPGGDYGYTF.

The rearrangement joins TRBV3-1 to TRBJ2-5, with TRBD2 as a possible D gene (5 bases). Per the germline V gene, CDR1 is LGHDT and CDR2 is YNNKEL (reference sequence). The CDR3 sequence is 14 residues long. The V end lost 1 base, the J end lost 4 bases, and 10 bases lay between the germline ends. For the CDR3, the DNA is TGTGCCAGCAGCCAAGCATCCGGGGTAGAGACCCAGTACTTC. Translation gives CASSQASGVETQYF.

This chain joins TRBV5-1 and TRBJ1-1, with D possibly TRBD1 on 6 matching bases. The germline CDR1 and CDR2 sequences are SGHRS and YFSETQ. The CDR3 runs 14 residues. V was cut by 7 bases and J by 3 bases, with 16 bases left in between. The CDR3 protein is CASSLGGTDTEAFF. The CDR3 bases are TGCGCCAGCTCACTAGGGGGGACGGACACTGAAGCTTTCTTT.

V gene TRBV7-9 combines with J gene TRBJ1-1; 7 nucleotides agree with TRBD1. The CDR3 runs to 13 residues. The germline CDR1 and CDR2 sequences are SEHNR and FQNEAQ (reference sequence). V gave up 5 bases and J gave up 8 bases; unmatched junction bases: 8. The chain's CDR3 is CASSTDRAGEAFF. The CDR3 DNA reads as TGTGCCAGCAGCACCGACAGGGCCGGAGAAGCTTTCTTT.

This clonotype was detected ten times or more. The chain couples TRBV6-4 to TRBJ2-3; no definite D call. The CDR3 is made up of 14 amino acids. Looked up from germline, CDR1 is MRHNA and CDR2 is SNTAGT. V was shortened by 2 bases and J by 0 bases, with 6 bases between the two germline ends. CDR3: CASSDRASTDTQYF. In DNA form, the CDR3 reads TGTGCCAGCAGTGACAGGGCCAGCACAGATACGCAGTATTTT.

The sample holds a few counts of this clonotype. The rearrangement uses TRBV6-1 and TRBJ2-7, with a tentative D call TRBD2 (5 bases). V shed 0 bases and J shed 2 bases, with 11 bases lying between them. CDR3 length: 15 residues. Germline V gene data show CDR1 as MNHNS and CDR2 as SASEGT. The CDR3 reads CASSEAPDGTYEQYF. Here the CDR3 DNA reads TGTGCCAGCAGTGAAGCGCCCGACGGGACCTACGAGCAGTACTTC.

The rearrangement joins TRBV5-1 to TRBJ2-5; D may be TRBD1 or TRBD2 (5 bases each). With the DNA end fitting TRBJ2-7 better, the J assignment may be wrong. This CDR3 is 17 amino acids long. Germline lookup yields CDR1 SGHRS and CDR2 YFSETQ. In nucleotides, the CDR3 is TGCGCCAGCAGCTACTTCCCGGGACCGGAGACTCACTACGAGCAGTACTTC. The encoded protein is CASSYFPGPETHYEQYF.

The genes are TRBV18 and TRBJ2-4; possibly TRBD2 for D (5 bases). The J call may be incorrect, as the DNA end agrees better with TRBJ2-5. Germline CDR1 KGHSH, CDR2 LQKENI. This CDR3 region has 14 residues. The CDR3 sequence is CASSPLPDWETQYF. As DNA, the CDR3 is TGTGCCAGCTCACCACTACCGGACTGGGAGACCCAGTACTTC.